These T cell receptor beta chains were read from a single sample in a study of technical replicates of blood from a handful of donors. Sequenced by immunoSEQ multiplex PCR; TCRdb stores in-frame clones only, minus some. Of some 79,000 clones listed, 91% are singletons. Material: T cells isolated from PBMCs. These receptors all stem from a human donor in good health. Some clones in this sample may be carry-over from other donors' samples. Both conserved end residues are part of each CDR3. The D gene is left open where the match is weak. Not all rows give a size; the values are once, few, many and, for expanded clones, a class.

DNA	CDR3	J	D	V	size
TGCGCCAGCAGCTCACGCCCCCCCGGGATCGTCGCAGATACGCAGTATTTT	CASSSRPPGIVADTQYF	TRBJ2-3	-	TRBV4-3	-
TGCGCCAGCAGCGGGGGACAGGGGGCTCAAGAGACCCAGTACTTC	CASSGGQGAQETQYF	TRBJ2-5	TRBD1	TRBV5-1	-
TGTGCCAGCAGTTACTCCCACAGCGGGAGCACAGATACGCAGTATTTT	CASSYSHSGSTDTQYF	TRBJ2-3	-	TRBV6-5	-
TGTGCCGTATCACGACAGTCAAACACCATATATTTT	CAVSRQSNTIYF	TRBJ1-3	-	TRBV28	-
TGTGCCAGTAGTATTTTGAGGGACTCCTACAATGAGCAGTTCTTC	CASSILRDSYNEQFF	TRBJ2-1	-	TRBV19	-
TGTGCCAGCGCCTGGACTAGCGTTTACGAGCAGTACTTC	CASAWTSVYEQYF	TRBJ2-7	TRBD2	TRBV27	-
TGTGCCAGCAGTGAAGCAGATAATCAGCCCCAGCATTTT	CASSEADNQPQHF	TRBJ1-5	-	TRBV25-1	-
TGTGCCTGGAGTCGTAGCGGGATATCAGATACGCAGTATTTT	CAWSRSGISDTQYF	TRBJ2-3	TRBD2	TRBV30	-
TGTGCCAGCAGGTACGCACGGGGAGGCGAGCAGTACTTC	CASRYARGGEQYF	TRBJ2-7	-	TRBV6-5	-
TGCGCCAGCACTTCTGGAAGCGGGAGTTTGGGGGATGAGCAGTTCTTC	CASTSGSGSLGDEQFF	TRBJ2-1	TRBD2	TRBV5-1	-
TGTGCCAGCAGCGTAGGGGATCCCGGGACAGGGGTCTACGAGCAGTACTTC	CASSVGDPGTGVYEQYF	TRBJ2-7	TRBD1	TRBV9	-
TGTGCCAGCAGCTCGACCAAAAAGCGGGAGACGGTATACAATGAGCAGTTCTTC	CASSSTKKRETVYNEQFF	TRBJ2-1	TRBD2	TRBV5-4	once
TGCGCCAGCAGCTGGGACAGTCCCTATTACGAGCAGTACTTC	CASSWDSPYYEQYF	TRBJ2-7	TRBD1	TRBV5-1	-
TGTGCTAGCAGCCCAGGGGGACAGGGGAACACCATATATTTT	CASSPGGQGNTIYF	TRBJ1-3	TRBD1	TRBV7-7	few
TGTGCCAGCAGCTTAGAGAGCTCTTTCCCAAGCATTCAGTACTTC	CASSLESSFPSIQYF	TRBJ2-4	-	TRBV7-2	-
TGTGCCAGCAAAAGGAGAAATTTCATCGAGCAGTTCTTC	CASKRRNFIEQFF	TRBJ2-1	-	TRBV7-9	-
TGTGCCAGTAGTATAGGCCCCCCGGGGGAGCAGTACTTC	CASSIGPPGEQYF	TRBJ2-7	-	TRBV19	-
TGCGCCAGCAGCTCCGGACTAGCGGGAGATGAGCAGTTCTTC	CASSSGLAGDEQFF	TRBJ2-1	TRBD2	TRBV5-1	-
TGCAGCGGCGGACTAGCGGGTGGCAATGAGCAGTTCTTC	CSGGLAGGNEQFF	TRBJ2-1	TRBD2	TRBV29-1	-
TGTGCCAGCAGCTTAAGCGTAGAAGAGACCCAGTACTTC	CASSLSVEETQYF	TRBJ2-5	-	TRBV7-9	once
TGCGCCAGCAGTGTTAACTCCTACGAGCAGTACTTC	CASSVNSYEQYF	TRBJ2-7	-	TRBV10-1	-
TGCGCCAGCAGCTTGGGTCAGGGGGCAGATACGCAGTATTTT	CASSLGQGADTQYF	TRBJ2-3	TRBD1	TRBV5-1	-
TGTGCTAGTGGTTTGGCGGGAGATACGCAGTATTTT	CASGLAGDTQYF	TRBJ2-3	-	TRBV12-5	-
TGTGCCAGCAGTAATATTGGGGGCCCTGAGCAGTACTTC	CASSNIGGPEQYF	TRBJ2-7	-	TRBV25-1	-
TGTGCCAGCAGTTTATGGGCGGGGAGTGGACTCTCTGGAAACACCATATATTTT	CASSLWAGSGLSGNTIYF	TRBJ1-3	-	TRBV28	-
TGTGCCTGGAGTGCGGGACACGGCACCTACAATGAGCAGTTCTTC	CAWSAGHGTYNEQFF	TRBJ2-1	-	TRBV30	-
TGCAGCGCCGGACTAGCAGTTACCGGGGAGCTGTTTTTT	CSAGLAVTGELFF	TRBJ2-2	TRBD2	TRBV29-1	-
TGTGCCACCAGCAGAGATCCGCTCCACATAAACGAGCAGTACTTC	CATSRDPLHINEQYF	TRBJ2-7	-	TRBV15	-
TGTGCCATCAAGTCGGGGAACACTGAAGCTTTCTTT	CAIKSGNTEAFF	TRBJ1-1	-	TRBV6-5	-
TGTGCCAGCAGTTATGCGGACTACTCGGATACGCAGTATTTT	CASSYADYSDTQYF	TRBJ2-3	-	TRBV6-5	-
TGCGCCAGCAATCCCTATAGCGGGAGCGGCGACACCGGGGAGCTGTTTTTT	CASNPYSGSGDTGELFF	TRBJ2-2	TRBD2	TRBV10-2	-
TGTGCCAGTAGTGTCGACAGGGAAGGGAATCAGCCCCAGCATTTT	CASSVDREGNQPQHF	TRBJ1-5	TRBD1	TRBV19	-
TGTGCCAGCAGCTTAGTGGGGGGGAGTCATGGCTACACCTTC	CASSLVGGSHGYTF	TRBJ1-2	-	TRBV7-6	-
TGTGCCAGCAGCAATCACAGGGCCAGGAGAGATACTGAAGCTTTCTTT	CASSNHRARRDTEAFF	TRBJ1-1	-	TRBV21-1	-
TGTGCCAGCAGTTACTCCTCCGGGACAGGGGGCACTGAAGCTTTCTTT	CASSYSSGTGGTEAFF	TRBJ1-1	TRBD1	TRBV6-6	-
TGTGCCAGCAGTTCGCCGGGACAGGGACTAAACACTGAAGCTTTCTTT	CASSSPGQGLNTEAFF	TRBJ1-1	TRBD1	TRBV28	once
TGTGCCTGGAGGGAACAGGGGTTGTACACTGAAGCTTTCTTT	CAWREQGLYTEAFF	TRBJ1-1	TRBD1	TRBV30	few
TGCAGCGCCTTGACAGGGGACTCCTACGAGCAGTACTTC	CSALTGDSYEQYF	TRBJ2-7	TRBD1	TRBV29-1	-
TGTGCCAGCAGTTTCCCTTTGGGGGAGGGCCTTAATGAGCAGTTCTTC	CASSFPLGEGLNEQFF	TRBJ2-1	TRBD2	TRBV28	-
TGTGCCAGCAGTCTCTACAATGAGCAGTTCTTC	CASSLYNEQFF	TRBJ2-1	-	TRBV5-8	-
TGTGCCAGCAGTGAAGTACTAGCGGTAAACACCGGGGAGCTGTTTTTT	CASSEVLAVNTGELFF	TRBJ2-2	TRBD2	TRBV2	-
TGTGCCAGCTCACCACTCATAACTTCCGAAGAAGGGACTAGATACACAGATACGCAGTATTTT	CASSPLITSEEGTRYTDTQYF	TRBJ2-3	TRBD2	TRBV18	-
TGTGCCAGTAGTATTGGCAGATCCTACGAGCAGTACTTC	CASSIGRSYEQYF	TRBJ2-7	-	TRBV19	-
TGCAGCGTGGAGGGCCAGGGGGCAGGGGAAAAACTGTTTTTT	CSVEGQGAGEKLFF	TRBJ1-4	TRBD1	TRBV29-1	once